This TCR beta chain emerged from a study of cytomegalovirus exposure and HLA in healthy donors. The CDR3 covers 13 residues. Per germline, CDR1 MDHEN and CDR2 SYDVKM. V was pared by 7 bases and J by 6 bases, with 13 bases between. With respect to this clone: Its antigen is unidentified.

Using immunoSEQ multiplex PCR, the repertoire was profiled, and TCRdb retains in-frame clones only, with some absent. The table has roughly 250,000 clones, 86% seen once. Study-wide results and limits: According to a later analysis, TCR clusters from the first cohort tended to co-occur in the 120 or so validation repertoires. With high specificity and sensitivity, the classifier reportedly diagnosed cytomegalovirus status. Rare sequences made up most TCRs, while some public TCRs were found in many donors. The study put some 160 TCR beta chains on its list as cytomegalovirus-associated.

The sample consisted of PBMCs. The chain has TRBV28 and TRBJ1-5; D not resolved. This clonotype was sampled from a woman aged 30 to 39 in good health and CMV-seropositive. The CDR3 is CASTLNRGQPQHF. The CDR3 DNA sequence: TGTGCCAGCACCCTAAACCGCGGTCAGCCCCAGCATTTT. The complete variable domain, with remaining parts taken from reference TRBV28 and TRBJ1-5, reads DVKVTQSSRYLVKRTGEKVFLECVQDMDHENMFWYRQDPGLGLRLIYFSYDVKMKEKGDIPEGYSVSREKKERFSLILESASTNQTSMYLCASTLNRGQPQHFGDGTRLSIL.